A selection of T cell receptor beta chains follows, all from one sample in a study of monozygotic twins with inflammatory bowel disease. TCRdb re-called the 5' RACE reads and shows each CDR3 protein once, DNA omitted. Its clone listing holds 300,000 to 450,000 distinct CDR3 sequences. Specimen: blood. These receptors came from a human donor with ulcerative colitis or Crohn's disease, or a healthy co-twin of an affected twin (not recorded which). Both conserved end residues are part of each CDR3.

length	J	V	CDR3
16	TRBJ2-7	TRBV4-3	CASSQVYGLADYEQYF
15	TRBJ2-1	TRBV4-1	CASSQDSAGYNEQFF
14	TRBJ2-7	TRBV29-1	CSVASPAGSYEQYF
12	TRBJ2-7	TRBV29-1	CSAEESPYEQYF
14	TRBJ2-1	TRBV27	CASSLYSGYNEQFF
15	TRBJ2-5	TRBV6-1	CASSIGLAGVETQYF
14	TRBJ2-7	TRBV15	CATSRTEQSYEQYF
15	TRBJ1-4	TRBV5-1	CASSYRDATNEKLFF
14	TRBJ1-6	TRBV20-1	CSATDSLNNSPLHF
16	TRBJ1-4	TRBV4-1	CASSQGPGPTNEKLFF
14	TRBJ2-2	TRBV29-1	CSTQLGVEGGELFF
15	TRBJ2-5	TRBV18	CASSPLGTSHETQYF
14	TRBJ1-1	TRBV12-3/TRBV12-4	CASSLNVGPTEAFF
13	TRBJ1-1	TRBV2	CALGDRGYTEAFF
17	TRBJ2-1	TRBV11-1	CASSLGISGIARNEQFF
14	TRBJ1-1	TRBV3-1	CASSQGANPKVAFF
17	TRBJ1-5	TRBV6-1	CASSVPTGQVSNQPQHF
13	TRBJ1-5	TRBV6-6	CASGQGGQATQHF
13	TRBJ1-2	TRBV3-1	CASSQDGGYGYTF
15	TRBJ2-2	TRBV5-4	CASSLRQGAPGELFF
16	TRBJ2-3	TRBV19	CASSPRGGLGTDTQYF
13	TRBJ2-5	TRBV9	CASSRDSRETQYF
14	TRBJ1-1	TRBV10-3	CATDRTGVNTEAFF
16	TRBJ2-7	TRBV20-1	CSASDPGTGFSYEQYF
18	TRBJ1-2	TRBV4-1	CASSQGMGHFGTDYGYTF
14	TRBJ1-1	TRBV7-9	CASSFRTAYTEAFF
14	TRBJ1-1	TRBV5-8	CASSLDDRDTEAFF
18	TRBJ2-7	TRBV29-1	CSVDSGPIGTGRSYEQYF
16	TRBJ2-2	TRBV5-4	CASSSKQGSETGELFF
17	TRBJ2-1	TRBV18	CASLPLGTSGVNNEQFF
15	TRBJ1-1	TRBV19	CASRLQGDSGTEAFF
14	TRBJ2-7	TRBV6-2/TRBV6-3	CASSYSTDPSEQYF